Listed below are T cell receptor beta chains from one sample, sequenced in a study of CD8+CD57+ T cells in acquired aplastic anemia. MiXCR, applied by TCRdb to the reads, yields one record per CDR3 protein. Altogether around 250,000 distinct CDR3 sequences are present, 45% to 65% being singletons, with the ten largest covering roughly 8%. Sequenced sample: sorted CD4+, CD8+, or CD8+CD57+ T cells (not recorded which) from PBMCs. Source of these receptors: a human donor with severe aplastic anemia or a healthy control (not recorded which). Each CDR3 is given with its conserved first and last residue. The D gene is left open where the match is weak. Not every row has a clone size; where given, it reads once, few, many or a size class.

V	J	D	size	CDR3	DNA
TRBV9	TRBJ2-5	NA	NA	CASSGAWGDGGETQYF	TGTGCCAGCAGCGGGGCATGGGGGGATGGGGGAGAGACCCAGTACTTC
TRBV9	TRBJ1-6	NA	once	CASSTHYNSPLHF	TGTGCCAGCAGTACACACTATAATTCACCCCTCCACTTT
TRBV25-1	TRBJ2-1	NA	NA	CARDLASSYNEQFF	TGTGCTAGAGATCTAGCGAGCTCCTACAATGAGCAGTTCTTC
TRBV7-9	TRBJ2-5	NA	NA	CASSLIGAGTQYF	TGTGCCAGCAGCTTAATAGGGGCTGGGACCCAGTACTTC
TRBV18	TRBJ1-3	NA	few	CASSPRAMGSGNTIYF	TGTGCCAGCTCACCGCGGGCAATGGGCTCTGGAAACACCATATATTTT
TRBV19	TRBJ1-2	NA	many	CASSRGQNYGYTF	TGTGCCAGTAGTAGAGGCCAGAACTATGGCTACACCTTC
TRBV24-1	TRBJ1-5	NA	NA	CATSDTGFQPQHF	TGTGCCACCAGTGATACAGGTTTCCAGCCCCAGCATTTT
TRBV6-5	TRBJ2-1	NA	many	CASSGQPGAGEQFF	TGTGCCAGCAGCGGACAGCCAGGGGCTGGGGAGCAGTTCTTC
TRBV7-8	TRBJ1-6	NA	NA	CASSQRLEPTGNSPLHF	TGCGCCAGCAGCCAACGGCTGGAGCCAACAGGGAATTCACCCCTCCACTTT
TRBV7-8	TRBJ1-6	NA	many	CASSPALAPGSPLHF	TGTGCCAGCAGCCCAGCCCTCGCGCCGGGTTCACCCCTCCACTTT
TRBV7-8	TRBJ1-1	NA	many	CASSLVSGGTEAFF	TGTGCCAGCAGCTTAGTCTCGGGGGGCACTGAAGCTTTCTTT
TRBV7-3	TRBJ1-5	TRBD1	NA	CASSLTGGNQPQHF	TGTGCCAGCAGCTTGACAGGGGGCAATCAGCCCCAGCATTTT
TRBV10-3	TRBJ1-2	TRBD1	NA	CAISESGQYYGYTF	TGTGCCATCAGTGAATCGGGACAGTACTATGGCTACACCTTC
TRBV24-1	TRBJ2-1	NA	NA	CATSDPGTSYEQFF	TGTGCCACCAGTGACCCCGGGACAAGCTATGAGCAGTTCTTC
TRBV2	TRBJ2-7	NA	NA	CASSALGQGYEQYF	TGTGCCAGCAGCGCCTTAGGTCAGGGCTACGAGCAGTACTTC